Below are 15 T cell receptor beta chains sequenced from a single sample in a study of blood T cells in healthy people across ages. Alongside a J-beta primer mix, a sample-barcoded 5' primer served in a second PCR lasting roughly 6 to 11 cycles. From the 5' RACE reads, TCRdb called clonotypes with MiXCR, one entry per CDR3 protein. The table has 760,000 or so distinct CDR3 sequences, about 25% seen once. The same data also went into a second study, on T cells of mothers and their children.

The source material was blood. These receptors all come from a boy aged 5-17 years in good health.

This clonotype was detected only a few times. V is TRBV15 and J is TRBJ1-4, with unresolved D. V dropped 6 bases and J dropped 2 bases, with 13 bases sitting between them. The CDR3 extends over 15 amino acids. Per germline, CDR1 LNHNV and CDR2 YYDKDF (reference sequence). Written as DNA, the CDR3 is TGTGCCACCAGTCAAACCCGCGGGACTAATGAAAAACTGTTTTTT. It translates to CATSQTRGTNEKLFF.

The chain recombines TRBV2 with TRBJ2-5; 7 nucleotides match TRBD2. Germline CDR1 reads SNHLY; CDR2 reads FYNNEI. V lost 7 bases to trimming and J lost 4 bases; unmatched junction nucleotides: 15. The CDR3 covers 16 residues. This CDR3 reads CASTQAGASSRETQYF. In DNA, the CDR3 is TGTGCCAGCACCCAGGCGGGAGCGTCGAGTCGAGAGACCCAGTACTTC.

The chain links TRBV5-1 to TRBJ2-1, with D tentatively TRBD2 (6 bases). Trimming shortened V by 2 bases and J by 8 bases, and 20 bases separated the two germline ends. Germline loops: CDR1 SGHRS, CDR2 YFSETQ. The CDR3 consists of 16 residues. The CDR3 bases are TGCGCCAGCAGCTTAGGACTATTCAACCCCCTCGATGAGCAGTTCTTC. Protein: CASSLGLFNPLDEQFF.

This rearrangement joins TRBV12-3 or TRBV12-4 to TRBJ2-5; 10 nucleotides align to TRBD2. V lost 1 base and J lost 5; bases outside the gene matches: 7. The CDR3 runs to 16 residues. The CDR3 is CASSLGVTSGLETQYF. CDR3 DNA sequence: TGTGCCAGCAGTTTAGGTGTGACTAGCGGGCTGGAGACCCAGTACTTC.

The chain links TRBV6-1 to TRBJ2-4; D could derive from TRBD1 or TRBD2 (5 bases each). CDR3 length: 14 residues. Germline CDR1 reads MNHNS; CDR2 reads SASEGT. V lost 6 bases, J lost 0 bases, and 9 bases lay in between. The CDR3 DNA reads TGTGCCAGCAGGGGGACCTTAGCCAAAAACATTCAGTACTTC. Encoded protein: CASRGTLAKNIQYF.

J is TRBJ2-1 and V is TRBV28, with TRBD2 matching 9 bases. V lost 3 bases to trimming and J lost 9 bases; unmatched junction nucleotides: 3. The CDR3 covers 13 residues. Germline CDR1 MDHEN, CDR2 SYDVKM. The CDR3: CASSFSSGIEQFF. CDR3 DNA: TGTGCCAGCAGTTTCTCTAGCGGGATTGAGCAGTTCTTC.

The V and J genes are TRBV5-1 and TRBJ2-3, with a tentative D call TRBD2 (5 bases). In germline, CDR1 is SGHRS, CDR2 YFSETQ. The V gene lost 2 bases and the J gene lost 5 bases, with 12 bases spanning the gap. The CDR3 is 14 residues long. The DNA for the CDR3 is TGCGCCAGCAGCTTCCGACCCGGGGTAGATACGCAGTATTTT. Protein product: CASSFRPGVDTQYF.

This rearrangement joins TRBV20-1 to TRBJ2-2, with D hard to call. Trimming removed 0 bases from V and 3 bases from J, with 11 bases in between. Germline lookup yields CDR1 DFQATT and CDR2 SNEGSKA (reference sequence). The CDR3 length is 15 residues. CDR3 loop: CSARDHIRDTGELFF. The CDR3 bases are TGCAGTGCTAGAGACCACATTCGGGACACCGGGGAGCTGTTTTTT.

Comments on this clonotype: The junction departs from the called germline gene at one end, perhaps through a read error. The J gene is TRBJ2-5, the V gene TRBV4-1, with 7 bases that match TRBD2. CDR1 and CDR2 (germline): MGHRA, YSYEKL. The CDR3 sequence is 16 residues long. CDR3 nucleotides: TGCGCCAGCAGCCAAGTGAGCAAGCGGGGTCAAGAGACCCGGTACTTC. It translates to CASSQVSKRGQETRYF.

This clonotype turned up a few times. This rearrangement joins TRBV9 to TRBJ2-7, with D perhaps matching TRBD2 (6 bases). CDR3 length: 16 residues. Looked up from germline, CDR1 is SGDLS and CDR2 is YYNGEE. V lost 4 bases, J lost 3 bases, and 20 bases lay in between. CDR3 bases: TGTGCCAGCAGCCCCCGACTAGATACGACGAACTACGAGCAGTACTTC. Translated: CASSPRLDTTNYEQYF.

V usage is TRBV12-5 and J usage is TRBJ2-1, with D possibly TRBD1 on 5 matching bases. The CDR3 is 17 amino acids. Trimming pared 5 bases from V and 5 bases from J, leaving 22 bases between. Germline-derived CDR1 and CDR2 are LGHNT and FRNRAP. CDR3 region: CASGPQTVGPTNNEQFF. In DNA, the CDR3 is TGTGCTAGTGGTCCCCAGACGGTGGGGCCCACGAACAATGAGCAGTTCTTC. The full variable domain, in which reference TRBV12-5 and TRBJ2-1 provide the parts outside the CDR3, is DARVTQTPRHKVTEMGQEVTMRCQPILGHNTVFWYRQTMMQGLELLAYFRNRAPLDDSGMPKDRFSAEMPDATLATLKIQPSEPRDSAVYFCASGPQTVGPTNNEQFFGPGTRLTVL.

The chain uses TRBV20-1 and TRBJ1-4; no reliable D call. V lost 1 base and J 8 bases, leaving 20 bases between the germline ends. The CDR3 is 16 amino acids. Germline V lookup: CDR1 DFQATT, CDR2 SNEGSKA (reference sequence). In DNA form, the CDR3 reads TGCAGTGCTAGAGGCCTCGGCTTAAAGATGGTCGAAAAACTGTTTTTT. Protein product: CSARGLGLKMVEKLFF.

The rearrangement links TRBV11-2 to TRBJ1-1; perhaps TRBD1 as D (6 bases). V was cut by 0 bases and J by 2 bases, with 13 bases left in between. The CDR3 spans 16 residues. CDR1 is SGHAT, CDR2 FQNNGV, per germline. The CDR3 DNA is TGTGCCAGCAGCTTAGACGTGAGGGGGGTAAACACTGAAGCTTTCTTT. The encoded protein is CASSLDVRGVNTEAFF.

This clonotype was counted at least ten times. Relative to the germline gene, one junction end is altered; a read error may explain this. The chain has TRBV20-1 and TRBJ2-7; 10 nucleotides line up with TRBD2. CDR3 size: 15 residues. Per germline, CDR1 DFQATT and CDR2 SNEGSKA (reference sequence). CDR3 nucleotides: TGCAGTGCTAGAGATAGCGGGGGGCTCTCCTATGAGCAGTACTTC. Translation gives CSARDSGGLSYEQYF.

This clonotype has a handful of counts. The chain carries TRBV12-3 or TRBV12-4 and TRBJ2-7, with TRBD2 matching 14 bases. Germline trimming cut 4 bases from V and 1 base from J; bases unmatched to any gene: 15. The CDR3 has 20 residues. The CDR3: CASSSDSGLAGDRESYEQYF. In DNA form, the CDR3 reads TGTGCCAGCAGTTCGGATTCGGGACTAGCGGGAGATCGCGAGTCCTACGAGCAGTACTTC.